This T cell receptor beta chain was captured in a study of blood T cell repertoires in COVID-19. This CDR3 spans 13 amino acids. J was trimmed by 3 bases and V by 6 bases; bases with no gene match: 6. Germline V CDR1 and CDR2: SQVTM, ANQGSEA. Under the authors' procedure: Quantification of nucleated cells was approximated via reference gene primer amplification. Data came from immunoSEQ multiplex PCR; TCRdb stores just in-frame clones and leaves some out. D and trimming were read from the DNA, whereas the V and J calls and clone size are those reported in that table. Here the sample spans around 300,000 clones, about nine tenths being singletons. Across 20 to 25 US areas, participants ranged in age from roughly 18 to 95 years. Recovered status in Cohort 3 required two negative PCRs, clearance, or symptom resolution.

The chain combines TRBV29-1 with TRBJ1-1; 8 nucleotides line up with TRBD1. The receptor was isolated from a woman aged 25 to 39 who had recovered from COVID-19. The sample comprised PBMCs or T cells enriched from blood (not recorded which). DNA of the CDR3: TGCAGCGTCCTACAGGGGGGAGACACTGAAGCTTTCTTT. This encodes CSVLQGGDTEAFF.